These 24 T cell receptor beta chains came from one sample sequenced in a study of blood T cell repertoires in COVID-19. Data came from immunoSEQ multiplex PCR; TCRdb stores just in-frame clones and leaves some out. The sample shows approximately 70,000 clones, approximately 86% of them seen only once. Input material: peripheral blood. The source is a woman aged 60-70 years with acute or convalescent COVID-19.

V usage is TRBV2 and J usage is TRBJ2-5, with 9 bases aligning to TRBD1. The CDR3 sequence is 13 residues long. Germline V CDR1 and CDR2: SNHLY, FYNNEI. Trimming removed 5 bases from V and 4 bases from J; junction bases left unmatched: 2. Here the CDR3 DNA reads TGTGCCAGCAGTACAGGGGGCGGAGAGACCCAGTACTTC. This gives the protein CASSTGGGETQYF.

This chain connects TRBV7-2 to TRBJ1-5; TRBD1 aligns across 11 bases. The V gene end was trimmed by 4 bases and the J gene end by 0 bases; junction bases not matched to a gene: 8. Germline CDR1 SGHTA, CDR2 FQGNSA. The CDR3 consists of 18 residues. Here the CDR3 reads CASSSRGTGGDSNQPQHF. For the CDR3, the DNA is TGTGCCAGCAGCTCGCGCGGGACAGGGGGGGATAGCAATCAGCCCCAGCATTTT.

This clone was counted once. The chain couples TRBV11-3 to TRBJ1-4, with no clear D. Germline values: CDR1 SGHNT, CDR2 YENEEA. This CDR3 has 13 amino acids. V dropped 5 bases and J dropped 8 bases, with 12 bases sitting between them. CDR3 in amino acids: CASSRGPEEKLFF. CDR3 nucleotides: TGTGCCAGCAGCCGCGGGCCCGAAGAAAAACTGTTTTTT.

The V call is TRBV9, the J call TRBJ1-1, with D perhaps TRBD1 (5 bases). The CDR3 consists of 13 residues. Germline V gene sequence: CDR1 SGDLS, CDR2 YYNGEE. V gave up 1 base and J gave up 1 base, with 5 bases separating them. The DNA of the CDR3 is TGTGCCAGCAGCGTACAGGGGAACACTGAAGCTTTCTTT. Translation: CASSVQGNTEAFF.

The chain carries TRBV2 and TRBJ2-3; D not resolved. From germline, CDR1 is SNHLY and CDR2 FYNNEI. Trimming shortened V by 0 bases and J by 3 bases, and 4 bases separated the two germline ends. The CDR3 covers 13 residues. CDR3 sequence: CASSEARTDTQYF. DNA of the CDR3: TGTGCCAGCAGTGAAGCCCGTACAGATACGCAGTATTTT.

The chain links TRBV6-5 to TRBJ2-7, with TRBD1 matching over 7 bases. The V and J ends lost 5 bases and 4 bases, in that order; junction bases with no gene match: 2. The CDR3 runs 12 residues. CDR1 and CDR2 (germline): MNHEY, SVGAGI. The CDR3, as DNA: TGTGCCAGCAGTCTACAGGGGTACGAGCAGTACTTC. Encoded protein: CASSLQGYEQYF.

This sequence joins TRBV9 and TRBJ2-7; D might be TRBD1 (5 bases). The CDR3 totals 16 residues. The germline gives CDR1 SGDLS, CDR2 YYNGEE. Trimming took off 0 bases at V and 2 bases at J, with 15 bases between the two ends. The CDR3 spells CASSVGEGRGTYEQYF. CDR3 bases: TGTGCCAGCAGCGTAGGGGAAGGTAGGGGTACCTACGAGCAGTACTTC.

The chain links TRBV19 to TRBJ2-1, with a weak D call TRBD1 (6 bases). The V gene's germline CDR1 is LNHDA and CDR2 SQIVND (reference sequence). The CDR3 is made up of 15 amino acids. V gave up 3 bases and J gave up 8 bases, with 17 bases separating them. CDR3 coding DNA: TGTGCCAGTAGTATGTCCTTACAGGGTGGCCATGAGCAGTTCTTC. This codes for CASSMSLQGGHEQFF.

The rearrangement uses TRBV2 and TRBJ2-5; a possible D gene is TRBD2 (6 bases). Per the germline V gene, CDR1 is SNHLY and CDR2 is FYNNEI. Trimming left V 10 bases short and J 1 base short, with 13 bases between. The CDR3 is 13 amino acids. The chain's CDR3 is CATRRGAQETQYF. The CDR3 DNA sequence: TGTGCCACCCGGAGGGGAGCCCAAGAGACCCAGTACTTC.

The rearrangement links TRBV28 to TRBJ1-5, with 7 bases aligning to TRBD1. Germline V gives CDR1 MDHEN, CDR2 SYDVKM. The CDR3 covers 15 residues. V dropped 4 bases and J dropped 6; count of bases not matched to a gene: 9. CDR3 sequence (DNA): TGTGCCAGCAGTTCGCCGACAGGGTCCAGTCAGCCCCAGCATTTT. It is translated as CASSSPTGSSQPQHF.

The CDR3 DNA is TGTGCCAGCAGCTCTAAGTTGGGGGCGACTGAAGCTTTCTTT. It codes for CASSSKLGATEAFF. The chain has TRBV11-2 and TRBJ1-1; weak D call: TRBD1 (6 bases). The CDR3 spans 14 residues. Germline V lookup: CDR1 SGHAT, CDR2 FQNNGV. The V end was cut by 4 bases, the J end by 5 bases, with 14 bases between. Using reference TRBV11-2 and TRBJ1-1 for the parts outside the CDR3, the full variable domain is EAGVAQSPRYKIIEKRQSVAFWCNPISGHATLYWYQQILGQGPKLLIQFQNNGVVDDSQLPKDRFSAERLKGVDSTLKIQPAKLEDSAVYLCASSSKLGATEAFFGQGTRLTVV.

This clone was recorded a few times. This chain links TRBV7-2 with TRBJ2-7; no definite D call. The CDR3 consists of 15 residues. Germline CDR1 and CDR2: SGHTA and FQGNSA. Between the trimmed V and J ends, which lost 1 base and 0 bases, there was a span of 10 bases. The CDR3 nucleotides are TGTGCCAGCAGCTTAGTGGCGGAGAGCTCCTACGAGCAGTACTTC. This encodes CASSLVAESSYEQYF.

The J gene is TRBJ2-1, the V gene TRBV5-1; 8 positions match TRBD1. Germline V CDR1 and CDR2: SGHRS, YFSETQ. Trimming removed 4 bases from V and 3 bases from J; junction bases left unmatched: 6. The CDR3 is 15 amino acids. CDR3 residues: CASSPTGVLYNEQFF. The DNA for the CDR3 is TGCGCCAGCAGCCCGACAGGGGTCCTCTACAATGAGCAGTTCTTC.

The gene calls are TRBV24-1 and TRBJ1-3; D is perhaps TRBD1 (6 bases). Deletions cut 5 bases from V and 1 base from J, with 20 bases between. This CDR3 is 18 amino acids long. Germline lookup yields CDR1 KGHDR and CDR2 SFDVKD. In DNA form, the CDR3 reads TGTGCCACCAGTGTTAACGTCAGGGGAACGAAATCTGGAAACACCATATATTTT. Translating it yields CATSVNVRGTKSGNTIYF.

The chain is built from TRBV7-9 and TRBJ2-5; 9 bases are a match to TRBD1. The germline V gene has CDR1 SEHNR and CDR2 FQNEAQ (reference sequence). Germline trimming cut 6 bases from V and 0 bases from J; bases unmatched to any gene: 5. The CDR3 has 15 amino acids. The CDR3 spells CASSLRDRDQETQYF. CDR3 sequence (DNA): TGTGCCAGCAGTCTACGGGACAGGGACCAAGAGACCCAGTACTTC. The full variable domain, with the rest looked up from reference TRBV7-9 and TRBJ2-5, is DTGVSQNPRHKITKRGQNVTFRCDPISEHNRLYWYRQTLGQGPEFLTYFQNEAQLEKSRLLSDRFSAERPKGSFSTLEIQRTEQGDSAMYLCASSLRDRDQETQYFGPGTRLLVL.

The chain employs TRBV5-1 and TRBJ2-5; possible D gene TRBD1, 5 bases. With 4 bases removed from V and 0 bases from J, the gap between germline ends came to 10 bases. The CDR3 contains 14 residues. Germline CDR1 reads SGHRS; CDR2 reads YFSETQ. In nucleotides, the CDR3 is TGCGCCAGCAGCAAGACAGCGTACCAAGAGACCCAGTACTTC. It encodes CASSKTAYQETQYF.

This sequence joins TRBV3-1 (or the pseudogene TRBV3-2) and TRBJ1-4; no clear D. This CDR3 has 15 amino acids. The germline CDR1 and CDR2 sequences are LGHDT and YNNKEL (reference sequence). Between the trimmed V and J ends, which lost 2 bases and 3 bases, there was a span of 10 bases. CDR3 region: CASSQSATPNEKLFF. CDR3 bases: TGTGCCAGCAGCCAATCGGCGACTCCTAATGAAAAACTGTTTTTT.

The chain combines TRBV7-9 with TRBJ1-5; no reliable D call. V dropped 2 bases and J dropped 2 bases, with 7 bases sitting between them. This CDR3 region has 14 residues. The germline gives CDR1 SEHNR, CDR2 FQNEAQ (reference sequence). The CDR3 loop is CASSLREGNQPQHF. In DNA, the CDR3 is TGTGCCAGCAGCTTACGGGAGGGCAATCAGCCCCAGCATTTT.

The genes are TRBV19 and TRBJ2-7, with D maybe TRBD2 (6 bases). Trimming removed 9 bases at V and 7 bases at J, with 22 bases between. The germline V gene has CDR1 LNHDA and CDR2 SQIVND (reference sequence). The CDR3 is 14 amino acids. The CDR3 bases are TGTGCCAGCACAAGGGGACTCGCCCCGGGGGAGCAGTACTTC. Amino acid sequence: CASTRGLAPGEQYF.

The rearrangement joins TRBV18 to TRBJ1-1; no firm D call. The germline CDR1 and CDR2 sequences are KGHSH and LQKENI. This CDR3 comprises 13 residues. Trimming took off 3 bases at V and 4 bases at J, with 9 bases between the two ends. The CDR3 DNA is TGTGCCAGCTCACCGACGGGGATCACTGAAGCTTTCTTT. It specifies CASSPTGITEAFF.

CDR3 coding DNA: TGTGCCAGTAGTATACGGGGGGACAGGAGTTCGCATTTT. Translating gives CASSIRGDRSSHF. The rearrangement uses TRBV19 and TRBJ1-5; 8 nucleotides match TRBD1. After removal of 2 bases from V and 15 bases from J, the junction contained 9 bases not matched to a gene. Germline V CDR1 and CDR2: LNHDA, SQIVND (reference sequence). The CDR3 sequence is 13 residues long.

J is TRBJ2-2 and V is TRBV14; weak D call: TRBD1 (6 bases). The CDR3 loop spans 13 amino acids. V dropped 4 bases and J dropped 6 bases, with 9 bases sitting between them. CDR1 is SGHDN, CDR2 FVKESK, per germline. CDR3 DNA sequence: TGTGCCAGCAGCCTTAAGGGGGCCGGGGAGCTGTTTTTT. Encoded protein: CASSLKGAGELFF.

V usage is TRBV6-5 and J usage is TRBJ1-6; 10 bases are a match to TRBD1. The J segment lost 8 bases and the V segment lost 4 bases, leaving 2 bases of the junction unmatched. The CDR3 totals 14 residues. The germline V gene encodes CDR1 MNHEY and CDR2 SVGAGI. The CDR3 sequence is CASSSGTGDSPLHF. The CDR3 DNA reads as TGTGCCAGCAGTTCCGGGACAGGGGATTCACCCCTCCACTTT.

This chain joins TRBV3-1 (or the pseudogene TRBV3-2) and TRBJ2-5, with 8 bases that match TRBD2. The CDR3 contains 16 residues. Germline CDR1 and CDR2: LGHDT and YNNKEL (reference sequence). V trimming: 0 bases; J trimming: 5 bases; junction bases outside the gene matches: 8. The CDR3 loop is CASSQDRGGLEETQYF. As DNA, the CDR3 is TGTGCCAGCAGCCAAGATCGCGGGGGGCTTGAGGAGACCCAGTACTTC.